These 26 T cell receptor beta chains came from one sample sequenced in a study of blood T cell repertoires in COVID-19 (dated by TCRdb to the early 2020s). The library came from the immunoSEQ multiplex PCR assay. Here the immuneACCESS table is served through TCRdb, limited to in-frame sequences with V and J called. Missing clones are a known gap in these copies; in checked studies unresolved V genes cover under half, and the rest lacks a known reason. A total of some 140,000 clones appear in this sample, 84% of them only once. The top ten clonotypes cover roughly 2.2% of the sample. Sequenced input: PBMCs or T cells enriched from blood (not recorded which). The receptor source for this set is a man aged 40-50 years with acute COVID-19.

The rearrangement uses TRBV30 and TRBJ1-1; 9 nucleotides match TRBD1. J was trimmed by 8 bases and V by 3 bases; bases with no gene match: 7. Looked up from germline, CDR1 is GTSNPN and CDR2 is SVGIG (reference sequence). The CDR3 spans 13 residues. CDR3 in DNA: TGTGCCTGGAGCTTCACCGGACAGGGGGAAGCTTTCTTT. As protein: CAWSFTGQGEAFF.

The rearrangement uses TRBV24-1 and TRBJ1-2, with 7 positions matching TRBD1. This CDR3 contains 13 residues. Germline loops: CDR1 KGHDR, CDR2 SFDVKD. After removal of 4 bases from V and 7 bases from J, the junction contained 5 bases not matched to a gene. CDR3 sequence (DNA): TGTGCCACCAGTGACCCCACAGGGGCTGGCTACACCTTC. Translated, it gives CATSDPTGAGYTF.

The V gene is TRBV28, the J gene TRBJ1-2, with D perhaps matching TRBD1 (5 bases). Germline CDR1 reads MDHEN; CDR2 reads SYDVKM. The CDR3 extends over 15 amino acids. V was trimmed by 4 bases and J by 3 bases, leaving 15 bases between them. The CDR3 here is CASSSGGAGDYGYTF. CDR3 nucleotides: TGTGCCAGCAGTTCCGGAGGGGCCGGCGACTATGGCTACACCTTC.

The V and J genes are TRBV3-1 (or the pseudogene TRBV3-2) and TRBJ2-3; 11 nucleotides line up with TRBD2. Germline V gene lookup returns CDR1 LGHDT and CDR2 YNNKEL (reference sequence). J was trimmed by 1 base and V by 5 bases; bases with no gene match: 2. The CDR3 is 15 amino acids. This CDR3 reads CASSTGLAGTDTQYF. CDR3 nucleotides: TGTGCCAGCAGCACGGGACTAGCGGGCACAGATACGCAGTATTTT.

V gene TRBV5-6 combines with J gene TRBJ1-2, with TRBD1 identical over 11 bases. The V segment lost 0 bases and the J segment 3 bases; nucleotides outside the gene matches: 4. Germline V gene sequence: CDR1 SGHDT, CDR2 YYEEEE. The CDR3 covers 16 residues. The CDR3 here is CASSLGTGGADYGYTF. CDR3 DNA: TGTGCCAGCAGCTTGGGGACAGGGGGCGCCGACTATGGCTACACCTTC.

This clone was recorded once. The rearrangement joins TRBV6-1 to TRBJ2-5, with TRBD2 as a possible D gene (6 bases). The CDR3 covers 13 residues. V lost 11 bases and J lost 2, with 15 bases in between. CDR1 MNHNS and CDR2 SASEGT come from the germline V gene. Here the CDR3 reads CAGRAGTQETQYF. CDR3 in DNA: TGTGCCGGCCGAGCGGGCACTCAAGAGACCCAGTACTTC.

This clone occurred a few times. This sequence joins TRBV28 and TRBJ1-1; unclear D gene. Germline V CDR1 and CDR2: MDHEN, SYDVKM. CDR3 size: 12 residues. Trimming stripped 6 bases from V and 3 bases from J, with 8 bases between. The CDR3 region is CASRAGYTEAFF. The CDR3 DNA reads as TGTGCCAGCAGGGCCGGGTACACTGAAGCTTTCTTT.

The chain is built from TRBV28 and TRBJ2-1, with TRBD2 matching 7 bases. Germline CDR1 MDHEN, CDR2 SYDVKM. V lost 7 bases, J lost 0 bases, and 12 bases stayed unmatched. This CDR3 region has 17 residues. The CDR3: CASTLLTGGSSYNEQFF. The CDR3 coding sequence is TGTGCCAGCACTCTGCTTACCGGGGGGAGCTCCTACAATGAGCAGTTCTTC.

The chain employs TRBV18 and TRBJ2-5, with D unresolved. V dropped 3 bases and J dropped 3 bases, with 5 bases sitting between them. The CDR3 has 12 residues. Germline V lookup: CDR1 KGHSH, CDR2 LQKENI. The CDR3 protein is CASSPQKETQYF. In DNA, the CDR3 is TGTGCCAGCTCACCCCAGAAAGAGACCCAGTACTTC.

This clone appeared a single time. The chain joins TRBV11-1 to TRBJ2-5; 7 nucleotides align to TRBD2. The CDR3 has 16 amino acids. V dropped 2 bases and J dropped 5; count of bases not matched to a gene: 11. CDR1 is SGHAT, CDR2 FQDESV, per germline (reference sequence). The CDR3 nucleotides are TGTGCCAGCAGCTTAAATTCAGGCGGGAGATCTGAGACCCAGTACTTC. Its protein product is CASSLNSGGRSETQYF. The full variable domain, in which reference TRBV11-1 and TRBJ2-5 provide the parts outside the CDR3, is EAEVAQSPRYKITEKSQAVAFWCDPISGHATLYWYRQILGQGPELLVQFQDESVVDDSQLPKDRFSAERLKGVDSTLKIQPAELGDSAMYLCASSLNSGGRSETQYFGPGTRLLVL.

The genes are TRBV7-9 and TRBJ1-5; D is unclear. The CDR3 is 14 amino acids. Looked up from germline, CDR1 is SEHNR and CDR2 is FQNEAQ (reference sequence). V shed 3 bases and J shed 5 bases, with 11 bases lying between them. CDR3: CASSFLSEDQPQHF. CDR3 in DNA: TGTGCCAGCAGCTTTCTAAGCGAAGATCAGCCCCAGCATTTT. The full variable domain, its missing parts supplied by reference TRBV7-9 and TRBJ1-5, is DTGVSQNPRHKITKRGQNVTFRCDPISEHNRLYWYRQTLGQGPEFLTYFQNEAQLEKSRLLSDRFSAERPKGSFSTLEIQRTEQGDSAMYLCASSFLSEDQPQHFGDGTRLSIL.

The CDR3 reads CASSLTGTQRETQYF. The CDR3 coding sequence is TGTGCCAGCAGCTTAACGGGGACTCAGCGGGAGACCCAGTACTTC. The chain is built from TRBV7-3 and TRBJ2-5; a possible D gene is TRBD2 (6 bases). The germline CDR1 and CDR2 sequences are SGHTA and FQGTGA. This CDR3 region has 15 residues. V lost 0 bases, J lost 5 bases, and 13 bases lay in between.

The chain joins TRBV3-1 (or the pseudogene TRBV3-2) to TRBJ1-6; no firm D call. The CDR3 is made up of 15 amino acids. The V gene's germline CDR1 is LGHDT and CDR2 YNNKEL (reference sequence). The V end lost 4 bases, the J end lost 7 bases, and 14 bases lay between the germline ends. DNA for the CDR3: TGTGCCAGCAGCCGGGGAGGAGGATTGAATTCACCCCTCCACTTT. It specifies CASSRGGGLNSPLHF.

In its sample, this clone was seen once. The rearrangement joins TRBV30 to TRBJ1-2; 8 bases align to TRBD1. From germline, CDR1 is GTSNPN and CDR2 SVGIG (reference sequence). This CDR3 is built from 13 residues. Germline trimming cut 2 bases from V and 4 bases from J; bases unmatched to any gene: 3. CDR3 protein: CAWSPTGAYGYTF. For the CDR3, the DNA is TGTGCCTGGAGTCCGACAGGGGCCTATGGCTACACCTTC.

J is TRBJ2-1 and V is TRBV15, with 14 nucleotides matching TRBD2. The CDR3 is 16 amino acids. Germline V lookup: CDR1 LNHNV, CDR2 YYDKDF (reference sequence). V dropped 3 bases and J dropped 9; count of bases not matched to a gene: 7. As DNA, the CDR3 is TGTGCCACCAGCAGGGGGGGACTAGCGGGAGTGGGTGAGCAGTTCTTC. The encoded protein is CATSRGGLAGVGEQFF.

V and J are TRBV24-1 and TRBJ1-2, with D possibly TRBD1 on 5 matching bases. Germline V CDR1 and CDR2: KGHDR, SFDVKD. CDR3 length: 13 residues. V was cut by 4 bases and J by 2 bases, with 7 bases left in between. This chain's CDR3 is CATSDGGNYGYTF. The CDR3 DNA reads as TGTGCCACCAGTGACGGGGGGAACTATGGCTACACCTTC.

The J gene is TRBJ2-5, the V gene TRBV6-5; 13 nucleotides agree with TRBD2. With V trimmed by 10 bases and J by 3 bases, 8 bases remained unmatched. From germline, CDR1 is MNHEY and CDR2 SVGAGI. The CDR3 is 15 residues long. In DNA form, the CDR3 reads TGTGCCACCGTAGAAGGGACTAGCGGGAAAGAGACCCAGTACTTC. Protein sequence: CATVEGTSGKETQYF.

This clone has a single count. The chain is built from TRBV6-5 and TRBJ2-7; the D gene is possibly TRBD2 (5 bases). The CDR3 totals 13 residues. Trimming took off 4 bases at V and 1 base at J, with 8 bases between the two ends. Germline lookup yields CDR1 MNHEY and CDR2 SVGAGI. Written as DNA, the CDR3 is TGTGCCAGCAGTTCGGGGAATTCCTACGAGCAGTACTTC. This encodes CASSSGNSYEQYF.

Remarks on this clone: This specimen includes other DNA sequences encoding the same CDR3. This rearrangement joins TRBV6-5 to TRBJ1-2; 10 bases match TRBD1. V lost 2 bases to trimming and J lost 4 bases; unmatched junction nucleotides: 7. There are 16 residues in the CDR3. CDR1 and CDR2 (germline): MNHEY, SVGAGI. The CDR3 coding sequence is TGTGCCAGCAGTTACGTTCGGACAGGGGGAGGCTATGGCTACACCTTC. It yields the protein CASSYVRTGGGYGYTF.

The V call is TRBV19, the J call TRBJ1-2; TRBD1 aligns across 7 bases. Trimming removed 8 bases from V and 5 bases from J; junction bases left unmatched: 14. The V gene's germline CDR1 is LNHDA and CDR2 SQIVND (reference sequence). The CDR3 is made up of 15 amino acids. CDR3 residues: CASAQPSGQRYGYTF. DNA for the CDR3: TGTGCCAGTGCTCAACCTTCGGGACAGCGATATGGCTACACCTTC. Combining the CDR3 with reference TRBV19 and TRBJ1-2 gives the whole variable domain DGGITQSPKYLFRKEGQNVTLSCEQNLNHDAMYWYRQDPGQGLRLIYYSQIVNDFQKGDIAEGYSVSREKKESFPLTVTSAQKNPTAFYLCASAQPSGQRYGYTFGSGTRLTVV.

V and J are TRBV27 and TRBJ2-3, with D possibly matching TRBD2 (5 bases). Germline V lookup: CDR1 MNHEY, CDR2 SMNVEV (reference sequence). The length of the CDR3 is 15 residues. V lost 1 base to trimming and J lost 6 bases, with 14 bases between them. The CDR3 is CASSLWPFGEDTQYF. The DNA of the CDR3 is TGTGCCAGCAGTTTATGGCCATTTGGGGAGGATACGCAGTATTTT.

V and J are TRBV5-1 and TRBJ1-1; D is perhaps TRBD1 (5 bases). This CDR3 has 15 residues. The germline CDR1 and CDR2 sequences are SGHRS and YFSETQ. V lost 2 bases and J lost 4, with 15 bases in between. The CDR3 region has the DNA TGCGCCAGCAGCTTTGGCATAGGGGATGGCACTGAAGCTTTCTTT. Amino acids: CASSFGIGDGTEAFF.

CDR3 nucleotide sequence: TGCGCCAGCAGCTTCGGCGGGGTCTCCTACAATGAGCAGTTCTTC. Translation: CASSFGGVSYNEQFF. The chain has TRBV5-1 and TRBJ2-1, with D maybe TRBD2 (6 bases). Trimming took off 2 bases at V and 0 bases at J, with 9 bases between the two ends. In germline, CDR1 is SGHRS, CDR2 YFSETQ. This CDR3 is 15 amino acids long. Together with reference TRBV5-1 and TRBJ2-1, the CDR3 gives the full variable domain: KAGVTQTPRYLIKTRGQQVTLSCSPISGHRSVSWYQQTPGQGLQFLFEYFSETQRNKGNFPGRFSGRQFSNSRSEMNVSTLELGDSALYLCASSFGGVSYNEQFFGPGTRLTVL.

This rearrangement joins TRBV5-4 to TRBJ2-2; TRBD2 agrees at 7 bases. This CDR3 spans 16 amino acids. V was clipped by 0 bases and J by 9 bases; unmatched bases: 11. Per the germline V gene, CDR1 is SGHNT and CDR2 is YYREEE (reference sequence). For the CDR3, the DNA is TGTGCCAGCAGCTTGGCCCCACTAGCGAGGGGCCGGGAGCTGTTTTTT. Residues: CASSLAPLARGRELFF. Full variable domain (missing parts from reference TRBV5-4 and TRBJ2-2): ETGVTQSPTHLIKTRGQQVTLRCSSQSGHNTVSWYQQALGQGPQFIFQYYREEENGRGNFPPRFSGLQFPNYSSELNVNALELDDSALYLCASSLAPLARGRELFFGEGSRLTVL.

Only a few counts were recorded for this clone. This sequence joins TRBV5-4 and TRBJ1-3; TRBD1 matches 8 bases. Germline V CDR1 and CDR2: SGHNT, YYREEE (reference sequence). This CDR3 is 16 amino acids long. Trimming at V came to 2 bases and at J to 0 bases, leaving 4 bases not matched to a gene. The CDR3 reads CASSFGTGRSGNTIYF. DNA of the CDR3: TGTGCCAGCAGCTTTGGGACAGGCCGCTCTGGAAACACCATATATTTT.

The chain has TRBV6-5 and TRBJ2-7, with 13 nucleotides matching TRBD2. Trimming took 3 bases from V and 6 from J; bases not matched to a gene: 5. The CDR3 spans 15 residues. Germline V gene sequence: CDR1 MNHEY, CDR2 SVGAGI. In nucleotides, the CDR3 is TGTGCCAGCAGTTATCGGACTAGCGGGAGAGGCGAGCAGTACTTC. Amino acid sequence: CASSYRTSGRGEQYF.